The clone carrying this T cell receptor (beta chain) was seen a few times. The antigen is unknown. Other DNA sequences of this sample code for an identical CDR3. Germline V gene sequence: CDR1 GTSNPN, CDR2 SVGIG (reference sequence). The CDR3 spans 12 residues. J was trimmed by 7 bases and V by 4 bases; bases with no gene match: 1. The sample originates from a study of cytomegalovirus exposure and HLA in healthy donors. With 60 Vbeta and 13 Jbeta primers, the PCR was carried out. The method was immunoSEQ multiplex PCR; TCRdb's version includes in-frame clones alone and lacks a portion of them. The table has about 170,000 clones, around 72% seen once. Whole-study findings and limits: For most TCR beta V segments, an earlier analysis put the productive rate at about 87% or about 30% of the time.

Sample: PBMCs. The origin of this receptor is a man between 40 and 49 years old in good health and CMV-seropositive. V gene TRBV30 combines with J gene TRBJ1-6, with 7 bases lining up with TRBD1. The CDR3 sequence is CAWTQGNSPLHF. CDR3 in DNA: TGTGCCTGGACACAGGGGAATTCACCCCTCCACTTT.